Sequencing of this T cell receptor beta chain was carried out in a study of blood T cells in healthy people across ages. Study outcomes and limitations: When set beside aged donors, long-lived donors presented more naive CD4+ cells and higher diversity.

Using a J-beta primer mix together with a sample-barcoded 5' primer, a second PCR was run for about 6 to 11 cycles. TCRdb reprocessed the 5' RACE reads via MiXCR and lists one record per CDR3 protein. The sample records about a million distinct CDR3 sequences, just over 50% being singletons. The table lists this clonotype with a count of one. Its antigen is currently unknown. Specimen: blood. This receptor was obtained from a woman aged 55-75 years in good health.

The DNA of the CDR3 is TGTGCCAGCAGCACGACCAACGTGCGAGCGGGGGGAAATGAGCAGTTCTTC. Amino acids: CASSTTNVRAGGNEQFF. The genes are TRBV7-9 and TRBJ2-1, with 9 nucleotides matching TRBD2. The germline V gene encodes CDR1 SEHNR and CDR2 FQNEAQ (reference sequence). This CDR3 contains 17 residues. Trimming removed 5 bases from V and 7 bases from J; junction bases left unmatched: 15.